This note documents a single T cell receptor (beta chain) sequence. This sample was included in a study of T cell changes during pregnancy in multiple sclerosis. Germline CDR1 reads KGHSH; CDR2 reads LQKENI. There are 13 residues in the CDR3. Trimming removed 8 bases from V and 4 bases from J; junction bases left unmatched: 4. Clones were read by immunoSEQ multiplex PCR, and TCRdb kept only the in-frame ones, dropping some. Of fewer than 60,000 clones in the sample, just over 90% are singletons; the top ten hold 1.3%. The source material was peripheral blood, sampled in the second trimester of pregnancy. The TCR was taken from a female donor with multiple sclerosis, enrolled in a pregnancy study. The chain couples TRBV18 to TRBJ2-2, with TRBD1 matching 7 bases. This CDR3 is CASRGQSTGELFF. The CDR3 bases are TGTGCCAGCCGGGGACAGTCCACCGGGGAGCTGTTTTTT.